The 8 T cell receptor beta chains reported below all come from one sample, sequenced in a study of spatial heterogeneity in lung cancer. In TCRdb, the 5' RACE reads were re-called with MiXCR into one record per CDR3 protein. The profile shows some 6,000 distinct CDR3 sequences, around 13% of them singletons. Described time point: sample taken at primary tumor resection. The sample consisted of lung tissue, taken at surgery. The receptor source for this set is a human donor with early-stage non-small cell lung cancer.

The table lists this clonotype with many counts. This beta chain represents an off-target read in a library built for alpha chains; its size is of limited meaning. V is TRBV7-6 and J is TRBJ2-1; D is uncertain. This CDR3 region has 14 residues. CDR1 and CDR2 from the germline V gene are SGHVS and FNYEAQ. The ends were cut back, 2 bases at V and 9 bases at J, with 14 bases in the middle. This chain's CDR3 is CASSLHGPKAEQFF. DNA for the CDR3: TGTGCCAGCAGCTTACACGGCCCCAAAGCTGAGCAGTTCTTC.

This clonotype was detected ten times or more. In a library made to pick up alpha chains, this beta chain is a stray read with a size that means little. This chain uses TRBV27 with TRBJ1-1; D gene unclear. Germline CDR1 MNHEY, CDR2 SMNVEV (reference sequence). V gave up 5 bases and J gave up 7 bases, with 14 bases separating them. The CDR3 is 13 amino acids. The CDR3 DNA reads as TGTGCCAGCAGTCCCCTGACCAGCTATGAAGCTTTCTTT. It yields the protein CASSPLTSYEAFF.

This clonotype was observed a single time. This beta chain is a stray sequence in a library constructed for alpha chains; its clone size is not meaningful. This chain links TRBV27 with TRBJ1-6; TRBD1 might be the D (5 bases). CDR1 is MNHEY, CDR2 SMNVEV, per germline (reference sequence). Trimming shortened V by 4 bases and J by 7 bases, and 14 bases separated the two germline ends. CDR3 length: 15 residues. The CDR3 region has the DNA TGTGCCAGCAGTTCTTGGGACGGCATAAATTCACCCCTCCACTTT. Residues: CASSSWDGINSPLHF.

The table lists this clonotype with many counts. As an off-target read in a library built for alpha chains, this beta chain has a frequency of little significance. The V and J genes are TRBV5-1 and TRBJ2-6, with unresolved D. CDR1 and CDR2 (germline): SGHRS, YFSETQ. This CDR3 region has 13 residues. V was shortened by 4 bases and J by 8 bases, with 10 bases between the two germline ends. The DNA for the CDR3 is TGCGCCAGCAGCCTGGCAGTCTCCAACGTCCTGACTTTC. This gives the protein CASSLAVSNVLTF.

This clonotype is classed as medium-sized. Within a library made for alpha chains, this beta chain is off target, and its count is uninformative. The chain couples TRBV5-1 to TRBJ2-7; 8 bases are shared with TRBD1. There are 17 residues in the CDR3. The V segment lost 4 bases and the J segment 2 bases; nucleotides outside the gene matches: 14. The germline V gene has CDR1 SGHRS and CDR2 YFSETQ. The CDR3 DNA reads TGCGCCAGCAGCCGAATCTCCGGGACAGGTCACCCCTACGAGCAGTACTTC. Translating it yields CASSRISGTGHPYEQYF.

Relative to its sample, this clonotype is medium-sized. Since it is a stray read in a library aimed at alpha chains, this beta chain has a size that is not meaningful. This CDR3 is CASSPSIGTAYNEQFF. The CDR3 coding sequence is TGTGCCAGCAGTCCTAGCATAGGGACAGCTTACAATGAGCAGTTCTTC. This chain connects TRBV7-2 to TRBJ2-1, with TRBD1 identical over 7 bases. J lost 4 bases, V lost 6 bases, and 12 bases had no gene match. Germline values: CDR1 SGHTA, CDR2 FQGNSA. The CDR3 loop spans 16 amino acids.

This clonotype has more than one count but fewer than ten. This beta chain is off target for a library built for alpha chains, so its abundance means little. The J gene is TRBJ1-2, the V gene TRBV3-1; D might be TRBD1 (5 bases). CDR3 length equals 15 residues. Germline V gene sequence: CDR1 LGHDT, CDR2 YNNKEL (reference sequence). The V and J ends lost 2 bases and 4 bases respectively, with 14 bases between them. The CDR3 DNA is TGTGCCAGCAGCCAACCCGGGACTGCGGTCTATGGCTACACCTTC. It is translated as CASSQPGTAVYGYTF. Filled out from reference TRBV3-1 and TRBJ1-2, the complete variable domain reads DTAVSQTPKYLVTQMGNDKSIKCEQNLGHDTMYWYKQDSKKFLKIMFSYNNKELIINETVPNRFSPKSPDKAHLNLHINSLELGDSAVYFCASSQPGTAVYGYTFGSGTRLTVV.

This clonotype has at least ten counts. The size of this beta chain means little, since it is a stray read in a library made for alpha chains. The V gene is TRBV7-3, the J gene TRBJ2-2; no firm D call. The V end lost 2 bases, the J end lost 2 bases, and 9 bases lay between the germline ends. The CDR3 contains 15 residues. Germline V CDR1 and CDR2: SGHTA, FQGTGA. CDR3 in amino acids: CASSLLSSNTGELFF. The CDR3 DNA is TGTGCCAGCAGCTTATTAAGCAGTAACACCGGGGAGCTGTTTTTT.